A selection of T cell receptor beta chains follows, all from one sample in a study of blood T cell repertoires in COVID-19. Measured with immunoSEQ multiplex PCR; TCRdb has only the in-frame clones, and not every one. Seen here are about 150,000 clones, about 80% observed once, and the top ten hold roughly 0.56%. Sequences were obtained from peripheral blood. The receptors were sampled from a man aged 60 to 75 with acute or convalescent COVID-19. The CDR3 runs from the conserved cysteine through the conserved F or W. The D gene is left open where the match is weak. Clone size, where shown, is once, few, many, or a class for clones that have expanded.

>TRBV2|.|TRBD1|TRBJ1-2
TGTGCCAGCAGCCCAGACAGGGGCGACGATGGCTACACCTTC
CASSPDRGDDGYTF
>TRBV2|.|TRBD1|TRBJ2-5
TGTGCCAGCAGCTCCGGGACAGGGGCTCCAGAGACCCAGTACTTC
CASSSGTGAPETQYF
>TRBV4-1|few|TRBD1|TRBJ1-3
TGCGCCAGCAGCTCGTGGGACAGGGCCATCTCTGGAAACACCATATATTTT
CASSSWDRAISGNTIYF
>TRBV18|.|.|TRBJ2-7
TGTGCCAGCTCACCACAGGCAGGGGTTTGGGAAGAGCAGTACTTC
CASSPQAGVWEEQYF
>TRBV19|.|.|TRBJ2-1
TGTGCCAGTATCGGGCGGGGATACAATGAGCAGTTCTTC
CASIGRGYNEQFF
>TRBV27|.|TRBD1|TRBJ1-1
TGTGCCAGCAGTCCTCGACAGGGGGTTACCACTGAAGCTTTCTTT
CASSPRQGVTTEAFF
>TRBV7-2|.|.|TRBJ1-3
TGTGCCAGCAGCTTCGACAGGACACCTACCAGAAACACCATATATTTT
CASSFDRTPTRNTIYF
>TRBV5-5|.|.|TRBJ1-3
TGTGCCAGCAGCCCCTCGGCAGGAGGGGCATATGGAAACACCATATATTTT
CASSPSAGGAYGNTIYF
>TRBV5-1|.|TRBD2|TRBJ2-1
TGCGCCAGCAGCTTGAGCGCGGGACTAGCGGCGGGCAGTGAGCAGTTCTTC
CASSLSAGLAAGSEQFF
>TRBV7-3|.|TRBD1|TRBJ2-1
TGTGCCAGCAGCTTAACCGAGACAGGGAGTGAGCAGTTCTTC
CASSLTETGSEQFF
>TRBV6-5|.|.|TRBJ1-2
TGTGCCACCAGACCCACCGGGACTAACTATGGCTACACCTTC
CATRPTGTNYGYTF
>TRBV5-1|.|TRBD2|TRBJ2-3
TGCGCCAGCAGCTTAGCGGGAGCAGATACGCAGTATTTT
CASSLAGADTQYF
>TRBV19|.|.|TRBJ1-1
TGTGCCAGTAAACGCGACACTGAAGCTTTCTTT
CASKRDTEAFF
>TRBV6-2/TRBV6-3|.|TRBD1|TRBJ1-5
TGTGCCAGCAGTTACCGTGGGACAGGGCTCAATCAGCCCCAGCATTTT
CASSYRGTGLNQPQHF
>TRBV4-3|.|TRBD1|TRBJ1-4
TGCGCCAGCAGCCAAGATGGGACAGTGAGAACTAATGAAAAACTGTTTTTT
CASSQDGTVRTNEKLFF
>TRBV9|.|.|TRBJ1-2
TGTGCCAGCAGCGTCACTACAGGAGCTACTAACTATGGCTACACCTTC
CASSVTTGATNYGYTF
>TRBV28|few|.|TRBJ2-7
TGTGCCAGCAGTTTAGGTCCAGGGAAGCAGTACTTC
CASSLGPGKQYF
>TRBV5-5|.|TRBD1|TRBJ2-7
TGTGCCAGCAGCTCCCGACCGGGACAGCCAGGGTACTTC
CASSSRPGQPGYF
>TRBV27|.|.|TRBJ2-1
TGTGCCAGCAGGCTACTCGCGGGGAATGAGCAGTTCTTC
CASRLLAGNEQFF
>TRBV5-1|.|.|TRBJ2-5
TGCGCCAGCAGCTTGAACGGTATGGGACTCCAAGAGACCCAGTACTTC
CASSLNGMGLQETQYF
>TRBV27|few|.|TRBJ2-2
TGTGCCAGCAAATCGGGGAACACCGGGGAGCTGTTTTTT
CASKSGNTGELFF
>TRBV3-1/TRBV3-2|.|.|TRBJ1-4
TGTGCCAGCAGCCAGATAGGGGGAGAAGAAAAACTGTTTTTT
CASSQIGGEEKLFF
>TRBV19|.|.|TRBJ2-7
TGTGCCAGTAGTATCACGGGGGCAGGGGGAGGAGAGCAGTACTTC
CASSITGAGGGEQYF
>TRBV29-1|.|.|TRBJ1-1
TGCAGCGGGGCGGACAGATTGAACACTGAAGCTTTCTTT
CSGADRLNTEAFF
>TRBV28|.|TRBD1|TRBJ1-1
TGTGCCAGCAGTTCCCCCACAGGGGGCCAGTCTACAGCTTTCTTT
CASSSPTGGQSTAFF
>TRBV5-1|.|.|TRBJ1-4
TGCGCCAGCAGCCAAAACCTCGGAGGCAATGAAAAACTGTTTTTT
CASSQNLGGNEKLFF
>TRBV6-2/TRBV6-3|.|.|TRBJ2-5
TGTGCCAGCAGTTTACAGGGTGGGGGATTAAAAGAGACCCAGTACTTC
CASSLQGGGLKETQYF
>TRBV7-3|.|TRBD1|TRBJ1-6
TGTGCCAGCAGCCTGGGACAGGGTGGTAATTCACCCCTCCACTTT
CASSLGQGGNSPLHF
>TRBV6-2/TRBV6-3|.|.|TRBJ1-1
TGTGCCAGCAGTTCGATGATCAGACAGCCGGGGGACACTGAAGCTTTCTTT
CASSSMIRQPGDTEAFF
>TRBV6-1|.|TRBD2|TRBJ2-1
TGTGCCAGCAGTGAAGCTTTCGGGGGGGCGGTATCTGAGCAGTTCTTC
CASSEAFGGAVSEQFF
>TRBV3-1/TRBV3-2|.|.|TRBJ2-2
TGTGCCAGCAGCCAAGCGAACAGTCGGCTGTTTTTT
CASSQANSRLFF
>TRBV9|.|.|TRBJ2-3
TGTGCCAGCAGCGTAGATGCGTGGTCAGATACGCAGTATTTT
CASSVDAWSDTQYF
>TRBV29-1|.|.|TRBJ2-2
TGCAGCGTTGTGGAGGCGGGGTACACCGGGGAGCTGTTTTTT
CSVVEAGYTGELFF
>TRBV6-5|.|TRBD1|TRBJ2-2
TGTGCCAGCAGGATACAGGGGATAAGAGCCGGGGAGCTGTTTTTT
CASRIQGIRAGELFF
>TRBV2|.|TRBD2|TRBJ2-7
TGTGCCAGCAAACTAGCGGAGGGCTACGAGCAGTACTTC
CASKLAEGYEQYF
>TRBV30|few|.|TRBJ2-7
TGTGCCTGGAGTGTATGGGGGCGAGGTGGCTACGAGCAGTACTTC
CAWSVWGRGGYEQYF
>TRBV6-5|.|TRBD2|TRBJ2-3
TGTGCCAGCAGTTATCGGGGGGTAGCGAGTACAGATACGCAGTATTTT
CASSYRGVASTDTQYF
>TRBV21-1|.|.|TRBJ1-4
TGTGCCAGCAGCACCCCGGGTGCAACTAATGAAAAACTGTTTTTT
CASSTPGATNEKLFF
>TRBV6-5|.|.|TRBJ1-5
TGTGCCAGCAGTCTAAGAGGGGGTGGTCAGCCCCAGCATTTT
CASSLRGGGQPQHF
>TRBV19|.|.|TRBJ1-2
TGTGCCAGTAGTATAACCGGACAAAACTATGGCTACACCTTC
CASSITGQNYGYTF
>TRBV5-6|.|TRBD1|TRBJ2-2
TGTGCCAGCAGCTTTCCAGGGGGAACCGGGGAGCTGTTTTTT
CASSFPGGTGELFF
>TRBV4-2|many|.|TRBJ2-6
TGTGCCAGCAGCCCATCCGTAGTCGGGTCCTCTGGGGCCAACGTCCTGACTTTC
CASSPSVVGSSGANVLTF
>TRBV18|.|.|TRBJ2-3
TGTGCCAGCTCACCGTTGAGGGAGGCAGATACGCAGTATTTT
CASSPLREADTQYF
>TRBV27|.|TRBD1|TRBJ2-2
TGTGCCAGCACCCCGTCGTACTGGGGACAGGTAGCGAACACCGGGGAGCTGTTTTTT
CASTPSYWGQVANTGELFF
>TRBV6-4|.|.|TRBJ2-2
TGTGCCAGCAGTGACCCAATCGCCGGCAGGGGTCCGTCCGGGGAGCTGTTTTTT
CASSDPIAGRGPSGELFF
>TRBV5-1|.|.|TRBJ2-3
TGCGCCAGCAGCTTGGATCCCAACCCGAGGCTGGATACGCAGTATTTT
CASSLDPNPRLDTQYF
>TRBV19|.|.|TRBJ2-5
TGTGCCAGTAGTATGGATTTTAGCCGGCCGGCGACCCAGTACTTC
CASSMDFSRPATQYF
>TRBV10-3|.|TRBD1|TRBJ1-2
TGTGCCATCAGTGAGTCGGGACAGGGATTTGGCTACACCTTC
CAISESGQGFGYTF
>TRBV29-1|once|.|TRBJ2-1
TGCAGCGTTGATACAGGGTCCTACAATGAGCAGTTCTTC
CSVDTGSYNEQFF
>TRBV27|.|.|TRBJ2-3
TGTGCCAGCAGCGAGGGCACAGATACGCAGTATTTT
CASSEGTDTQYF
>TRBV19|.|TRBD1|TRBJ1-2
TGTGCCAGTAGTATAGATCCTGCGACAGGGAGGCCTGGCTACACCTTC
CASSIDPATGRPGYTF
>TRBV6-1|.|TRBD1|TRBJ1-5
TGTGCCAGCAGTGAATCAATACGACAGGGCTATAGCAATCAGCCCCAGCATTTT
CASSESIRQGYSNQPQHF
>TRBV5-6|.|TRBD1|TRBJ1-5
TGTGCCAGCAGCTGGGGGGGACAGGGGAGTAAGCAGCCCCAGCATTTT
CASSWGGQGSKQPQHF
>TRBV5-4|.|.|TRBJ1-1
TGTGCCAGCAGGTTGCCAGGAACGAACACTGAAGCTTTCTTT
CASRLPGTNTEAFF